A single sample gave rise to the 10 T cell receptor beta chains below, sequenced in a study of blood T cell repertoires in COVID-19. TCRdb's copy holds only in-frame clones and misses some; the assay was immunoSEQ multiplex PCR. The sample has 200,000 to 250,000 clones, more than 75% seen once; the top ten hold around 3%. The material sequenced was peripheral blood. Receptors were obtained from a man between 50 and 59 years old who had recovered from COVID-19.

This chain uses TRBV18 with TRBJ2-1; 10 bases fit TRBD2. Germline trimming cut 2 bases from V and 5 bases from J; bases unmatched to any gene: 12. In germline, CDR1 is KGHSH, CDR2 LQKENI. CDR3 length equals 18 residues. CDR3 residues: CASSPRGSGRAIHNEQFF. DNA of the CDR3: TGTGCCAGCTCACCAAGGGGGAGCGGGAGGGCCATTCACAATGAGCAGTTCTTC. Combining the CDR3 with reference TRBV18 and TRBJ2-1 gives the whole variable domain NAGVMQNPRHLVRRRGQEARLRCSPMKGHSHVYWYRQLPEEGLKFMVYLQKENIIDESGMPKERFSAEFPKEGPSILRIQQVVRGDSAAYFCASSPRGSGRAIHNEQFFGPGTRLTVL.

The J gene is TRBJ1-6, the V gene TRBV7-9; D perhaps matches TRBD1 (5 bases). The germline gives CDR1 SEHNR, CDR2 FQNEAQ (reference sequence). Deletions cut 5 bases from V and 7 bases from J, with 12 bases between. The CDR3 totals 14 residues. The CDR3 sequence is CASSQGLSNSPLHF. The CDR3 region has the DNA TGTGCCAGCAGCCAGGGACTGTCGAATTCACCCCTCCACTTT.

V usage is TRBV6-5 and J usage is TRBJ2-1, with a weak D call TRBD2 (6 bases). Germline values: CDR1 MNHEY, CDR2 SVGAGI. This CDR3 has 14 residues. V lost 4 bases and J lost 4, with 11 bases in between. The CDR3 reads CASSSGAAYNEQFF. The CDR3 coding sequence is TGTGCCAGCAGTTCGGGAGCTGCTTACAATGAGCAGTTCTTC.

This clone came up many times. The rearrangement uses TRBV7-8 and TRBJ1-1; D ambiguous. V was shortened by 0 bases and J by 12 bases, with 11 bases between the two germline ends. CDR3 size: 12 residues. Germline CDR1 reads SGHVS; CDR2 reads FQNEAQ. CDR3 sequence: CASSLAMERTFF. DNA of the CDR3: TGTGCCAGCAGCTTAGCTATGGAGAGAACTTTCTTT.

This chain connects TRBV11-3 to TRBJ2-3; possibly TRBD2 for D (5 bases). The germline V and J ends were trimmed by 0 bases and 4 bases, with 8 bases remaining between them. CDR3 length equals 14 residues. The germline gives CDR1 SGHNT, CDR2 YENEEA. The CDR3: CASSLDRGADTQYF. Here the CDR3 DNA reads TGTGCCAGCAGCTTAGACCGGGGTGCAGATACGCAGTATTTT. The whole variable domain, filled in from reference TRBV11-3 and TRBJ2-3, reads EAGVVQSPRYKIIEKKQPVAFWCNPISGHNTLYWYLQNLGQGPELLIRYENEEAVDDSQLPKDRFSAERLKGVDSTLKIQPAELGDSAVYLCASSLDRGADTQYFGPGTRLTVL.

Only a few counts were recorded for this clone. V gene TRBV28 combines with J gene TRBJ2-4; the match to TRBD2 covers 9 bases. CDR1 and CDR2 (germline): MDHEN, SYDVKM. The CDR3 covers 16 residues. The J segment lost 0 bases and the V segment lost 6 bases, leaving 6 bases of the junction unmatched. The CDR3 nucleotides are TGTGCCAGCAGGCCAGGACTAGCGAGAGCCAAAAACATTCAGTACTTC. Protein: CASRPGLARAKNIQYF.

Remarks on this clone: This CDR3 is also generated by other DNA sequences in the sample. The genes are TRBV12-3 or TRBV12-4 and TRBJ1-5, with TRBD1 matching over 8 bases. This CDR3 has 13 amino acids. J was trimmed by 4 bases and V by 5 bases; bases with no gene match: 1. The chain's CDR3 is CASSTGGNQPQHF. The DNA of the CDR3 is TGTGCCAGCAGTACAGGGGGGAATCAGCCCCAGCATTTT.

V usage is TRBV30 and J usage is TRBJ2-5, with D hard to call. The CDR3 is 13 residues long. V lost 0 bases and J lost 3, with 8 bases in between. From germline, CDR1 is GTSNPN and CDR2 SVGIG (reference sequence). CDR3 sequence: CAWSVKQEETQYF. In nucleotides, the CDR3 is TGTGCCTGGAGTGTAAAGCAGGAAGAGACCCAGTACTTC.

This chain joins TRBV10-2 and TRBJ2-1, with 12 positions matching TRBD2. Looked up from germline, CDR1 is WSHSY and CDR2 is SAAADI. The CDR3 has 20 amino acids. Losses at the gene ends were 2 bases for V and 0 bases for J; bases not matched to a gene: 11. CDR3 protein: CASSELYTSGRRSSYNEQFF. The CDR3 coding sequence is TGCGCCAGCAGTGAGCTTTACACTAGCGGGAGGCGGAGCTCCTACAATGAGCAGTTCTTC.

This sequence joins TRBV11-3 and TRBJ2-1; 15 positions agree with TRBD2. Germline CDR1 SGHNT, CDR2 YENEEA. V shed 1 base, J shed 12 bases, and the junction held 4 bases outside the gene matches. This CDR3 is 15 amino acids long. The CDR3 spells CASSLAGLAGGPQFF. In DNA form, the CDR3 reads TGTGCCAGCAGCTTAGCTGGACTAGCGGGAGGGCCGCAGTTCTTC.